Listed here are 12 T cell receptor beta chains from one sample, sequenced in a study of cytomegalovirus exposure and HLA in healthy donors listed by TCRdb under 2017. Library preparation employed the immunoSEQ multiplex PCR assay. For the multiplex PCR, a mixture combining 60 forward primers for TCR Vbeta segments and 13 reverse primers for TCR Jbeta segments was used. What TCRdb holds here is the immuneACCESS table cut down to in-frame rearrangements. Part of the clones is not present; checked against another copy, under half of the missing clones reflect an unresolved V gene, and the others are unexplained. In this sample the table shows some 140,000 clones, roughly three quarters of which occur a single time. 2% to 2.5% of the sample belongs to the ten largest clones. Sequences were obtained from PBMCs. The origin of the receptors is a young man in good health and CMV-seronegative.

The chain is built from TRBV30 and TRBJ2-7; TRBD1 matches at 9 bases. Germline assignment: CDR1 GTSNPN and CDR2 SVGIG (reference sequence). This CDR3 has 16 amino acids. After removal of 3 bases from V and 5 bases from J, the junction contained 14 bases not matched to a gene. The CDR3 region is CAWSPGTGIFVHEQYF. CDR3 DNA sequence: TGTGCCTGGAGCCCCGGGACAGGGATTTTTGTCCACGAGCAGTACTTC.

The chain combines TRBV2 with TRBJ2-1; TRBD2 matches at 8 bases. The CDR3 loop spans 16 amino acids. Germline trimming cut 6 bases from V and 5 bases from J; bases unmatched to any gene: 12. CDR1 is SNHLY, CDR2 FYNNEI, per germline. The CDR3 spells CASSPRMVAGNNEQFF. In DNA, the CDR3 is TGTGCCAGCAGCCCCCGGATGGTAGCGGGGAACAATGAGCAGTTCTTC.

J is TRBJ2-7 and V is TRBV19; D is possibly TRBD1 (5 bases). Trimming cost V 8 bases and J 4 bases, with 15 bases left between them. CDR1 is LNHDA and CDR2 is SQIVND in the germline V gene (reference sequence). The CDR3 is made up of 13 amino acids. The CDR3 spells CASRPGLQYEQYF. CDR3 DNA: TGTGCCAGTCGGCCAGGGCTACAGTACGAGCAGTACTTC.

This chain connects TRBV5-5 to TRBJ1-1, with no clear D. Germline V gene data show CDR1 as SGHKS and CDR2 as YYEKEE (reference sequence). The V and J ends lost 0 bases and 0 bases respectively, with 3 bases between them. There are 13 residues in the CDR3. CDR3 sequence: CASSLGVNTEAFF. DNA of the CDR3: TGTGCCAGCAGCTTGGGCGTGAACACTGAAGCTTTCTTT. Filled out from reference TRBV5-5 and TRBJ1-1, the complete variable domain reads DAGVTQSPTHLIKTRGQQVTLRCSPISGHKSVSWYQQVLGQGPQFIFQYYEKEERGRGNFPDRFSARQFPNYSSELNVNALLLGDSALYLCASSLGVNTEAFFGQGTRLTVV.

This rearrangement joins TRBV5-1 to TRBJ2-2; unclear D gene. CDR1 SGHRS and CDR2 YFSETQ come from the germline V gene. CDR3 length: 12 amino acids. The V and J ends lost 5 bases and 5 bases respectively, with 7 bases between them. CDR3 coding DNA: TGCGCCAGCAGAGAGTTTACCGGGGAGCTGTTTTTT. Its translation: CASREFTGELFF.

This clone has only one observation. This chain uses TRBV2 with TRBJ2-2; 7 bases are shared with TRBD2. CDR1 is SNHLY, CDR2 FYNNEI, per germline. V trimming: 6 bases; J trimming: 5 bases; junction bases outside the gene matches: 15. This CDR3 is 17 amino acids long. In DNA form, the CDR3 reads TGTGCCAGCAGCCTTGGAAGGGGAGGGCCAGGGACCGGGGAGCTGTTTTTT. Residues: CASSLGRGGPGTGELFF.

The chain joins TRBV4-2 to TRBJ2-1; 9 bases fit TRBD2. Germline CDR1 and CDR2: LGHNA and YNFKEQ. The trim removed 0 bases at V and 7 bases at J, leaving 7 bases unmatched. This CDR3 has 16 residues. The DNA for the CDR3 is TGTGCCAGCAGCCAAGACCCGACTAGCGGATCTAATGAGCAGTTCTTC. As protein: CASSQDPTSGSNEQFF.

J is TRBJ1-5 and V is TRBV10-1, with D possibly TRBD1 on 5 matching bases. The germline CDR1 and CDR2 sequences are WNHNN and SYGVQD (reference sequence). V was clipped by 0 bases and J by 11 bases, with 14 bases between them. The CDR3 consists of 14 residues. The CDR3 loop is CASSESKVWGTQHF. The DNA of the CDR3 is TGCGCCAGCAGTGAGTCGAAGGTATGGGGCACCCAGCATTTT.

V is TRBV29-1 and J is TRBJ2-1; D is perhaps TRBD1 (6 bases). CDR1 SQVTM and CDR2 ANQGSEA come from the germline V gene. V lost 4 bases and J 4 bases, leaving 14 bases between the germline ends. The CDR3 length is 14 residues. CDR3 sequence reads: CSVAGQSTYNEQFF. The CDR3 DNA reads as TGCAGCGTTGCCGGACAGAGCACGTACAATGAGCAGTTCTTC.

V is TRBV30 and J is TRBJ1-1, with no clear D. CDR3 length: 13 amino acids. Germline-derived CDR1 and CDR2 are GTSNPN and SVGIG (reference sequence). The V end was cut by 3 bases, the J end by 2 bases, with 10 bases between. The CDR3 region is CAWRSQPNTEAFF. DNA of the CDR3: TGTGCCTGGAGGTCACAGCCTAACACTGAAGCTTTCTTT.

This clone has just a few counts. V is TRBV18 and J is TRBJ1-4; D gene uncertain. The germline V gene has CDR1 KGHSH and CDR2 LQKENI. Between the trimmed V and J ends, which lost 2 bases and 7 bases, there was a span of 8 bases. This CDR3 spans 13 amino acids. For the CDR3, the DNA is TGTGCCAGCTCACCAGAGGCGGTTGAAAAACTGTTTTTT. Translated, it gives CASSPEAVEKLFF.

The V and J genes are TRBV7-9 and TRBJ1-2, with 7 bases fitting TRBD1. Trimming removed 4 bases from V and 4 bases from J; junction bases left unmatched: 9. This CDR3 contains 15 residues. Germline loops: CDR1 SEHNR, CDR2 FQNEAQ (reference sequence). CDR3 coding DNA: TGTGCCAGCAGCTACAGACAGGGAGGAAGCTATGGCTACACCTTC. Translating gives CASSYRQGGSYGYTF.